A selection of T cell receptor beta chains follows, all from one sample in a study of T-cell reconstitution after alpha-beta-depleted transplantation in children. MiXCR, run by TCRdb on the PCR reads, gives a single entry per CDR3 protein. Of some 640,000 distinct CDR3 sequences listed, 16% were seen once; the top ten hold 1.1%. The specimen was PBMCs from the stem cell graft donor, collected from the stem cell graft. These receptors were obtained from a human donor who donated a stem cell graft to a child with acute myeloid leukemia. Each CDR3 is given with its conserved first and last residue. Each record gives: J gene, CDR3 length, D gene, V gene, CDR3 protein. A D gene is named only where the DNA matches it firmly.

>TRBJ2-7|15|TRBD2|TRBV20-1
CSALRGAGGLDEQYF
>TRBJ2-3|17|NA|TRBV24-1
CATSDPVSSEPTDTQYF
>TRBJ1-6|14|NA|TRBV12-3/TRBV12-4
CASNLGFLNSPLHF
>TRBJ2-3|13|NA|TRBV7-9
CASSMGIADTQYF
>TRBJ2-2|14|NA|TRBV7-2
CASRGAANTGELFF
>TRBJ1-1|14|NA|TRBV12-3/TRBV12-4
CASSFGRWRTEAFF
>TRBJ2-1|15|TRBD1|TRBV12-3/TRBV12-4
CASSYRGLSYNEQFF
>TRBJ1-6|15|TRBD1|TRBV20-1
CSARGQGQGRSPLHF
>TRBJ1-2|14|NA|TRBV6-1
CASSGRDITWGYTF
>TRBJ2-5|14|NA|TRBV6-5
CASSYSNLEETQYF
>TRBJ2-7|13|NA|TRBV7-9
CASSLVVGNEQYF
>TRBJ2-5|13|NA|TRBV4-1
CASSQHLGETQYF
>TRBJ1-2|13|NA|TRBV29-1
CSVDISPSYGYTF
>TRBJ2-6|16|NA|TRBV5-1
CASSLNAGSGANVLTF
>TRBJ2-5|15|TRBD1|TRBV4-1
CASSQVGQGTETQYF
>TRBJ2-1|15|TRBD2|TRBV15
CATSRDAGGYNEQFF
>TRBJ1-1|15|NA|TRBV20-1
CSALWEGGRNTEAFF
>TRBJ2-1|15|NA|TRBV7-2
CASSLASAGNNEQFF
>TRBJ2-5|15|TRBD1|TRBV20-1
CSATTQGPGQETQYF
>TRBJ2-2|13|NA|TRBV15
CATTGGRTGELFF
>TRBJ2-1|12|NA|TRBV7-9
CASSAGFFEQFF
>TRBJ2-5|16|NA|TRBV7-9
CASTPRETRTLETQYF
>TRBJ2-2|13|NA|TRBV20-1
CSARYLDTGELFF
>TRBJ2-3|15|TRBD2|TRBV20-1
CSARALAGRADTQYF
>TRBJ2-5|13|NA|TRBV30
CAWVPDGQETQYF
>TRBJ1-6|17|TRBD1|TRBV4-3
CASSRTGGSSYNSPLHF
>TRBJ2-1|19|TRBD1|TRBV5-1
CASSRPPEGTGPTYNEQFF
>TRBJ1-5|15|NA|TRBV28
CASSTGFDSNQPQHF
>TRBJ1-5|12|NA|TRBV5-5
CASGGGGQPQHF
>TRBJ1-1|15|NA|TRBV5-1
CASNFNRWMNTEAFF
>TRBJ1-2|15|NA|TRBV7-2
CASSPSLQPNYGYTF
>TRBJ2-3|14|NA|TRBV5-1
CASALDSRTDTQYF
>TRBJ2-2|14|NA|TRBV5-1
CASRSGEGTGELFF
>TRBJ1-5|15|NA|TRBV5-6
CASSFWGISNQPQHF
>TRBJ2-5|15|NA|TRBV7-2
CASSPDRGWEETQYF
>TRBJ1-1|17|NA|TRBV5-1
CASSLGGSMWAATEAFF
>TRBJ2-1|15|TRBD2|TRBV5-6
CASSLVLAGGSEQFF
>TRBJ2-3|15|NA|TRBV2
CASWGGDSLIDTQYF
>TRBJ2-2|15|NA|TRBV5-1
CASRFGDMNTGELFF
>TRBJ1-2|16|NA|TRBV5-1
CASSFGLTQNNYGYTF
>TRBJ1-5|13|NA|TRBV15
CATSRDMAENQHF